This T cell receptor (beta chain) derives from a study of blood T cell repertoires in COVID-19. Assay: immunoSEQ multiplex PCR; the TCRdb copy retains only in-frame clones and omits some. The sample includes about 440,000 clones, nearly 90% seen only once; the top ten take around 1.8%. This clone was picked up a small number of times. V shed 7 bases and J shed 7 bases, with 14 bases lying between them. The CDR3 sequence is 14 residues long. Per germline, CDR1 LGHDT and CDR2 YNNKEL (reference sequence). This clonotype originated in a woman between 18 and 30 years old with acute COVID-19. Sequencing was done on a sample of PBMCs or T cells enriched from blood (not recorded which). The chain uses TRBV3-1 (or the pseudogene TRBV3-2) and TRBJ1-6; tentatively, D is TRBD1 (5 bases). The CDR3 protein is CASTNAGGNSPLHF. The CDR3 nucleotides are TGTGCCAGCACCAACGCGGGGGGAAATTCACCCCTCCACTTT.